What follows is one T cell receptor beta chain and its context. Its antigen is currently unknown. This record belongs to a study of T-cell reconstitution after alpha-beta-depleted transplantation in children. Points from the study as a whole: The authors attributed T-cell counts and diversity one year after transplant mostly to newly produced T cells. In patients about two months after transplant, alpha-beta T cells reportedly arose from several hundred expanded graft clones.

The V gene lost 0 bases and the J gene lost 2 bases, with 10 bases spanning the gap. This CDR3 has 15 amino acids. Preparation of the TCRbeta library involved a method that used unique molecular identifiers. TCRdb ran MiXCR on the PCR reads and lists one entry per CDR3 protein. Among 97,000 or so distinct CDR3 sequences listed, under 7% were seen once. This clonotype originated in a female patient aged 2-9 years who had a stem cell transplant for Fanconi anemia, so the T cells may come from the graft donor. The chain recombines TRBV23-1 with TRBJ2-5; no definite D call. TRBV23-1 is an ORF, with its function uncertain. Sequenced here: PBMCs, mostly from graft donor cells, sampled 60 days after TCRalphabeta/CD19-depleted stem cell transplant. As DNA, the CDR3 is TGCGCCAGCAGTCAATCGTTGCGAGTTCAAGAGACCCAGTACTTC. This codes for CASSQSLRVQETQYF.